Listed below are T cell receptor beta chains from one sample, sequenced in a study of regulatory T cells in long-lasting Graves disease. TCRdb reprocessed the multiplex PCR reads via MiXCR and lists one record per CDR3 protein. Seen here are 450,000 or so distinct CDR3 sequences, under 25% observed once, and the top ten hold over 7.5%. This specimen consisted of peripheral blood mononuclear cells (PBMCs), obtained when the disease was refractory, from a patient treated with antithyroid drugs. The receptors stem from a female donor with Graves disease. Each CDR3 is given with its conserved first and last residue. Each record gives: D gene, V gene, J gene, clone size, CDR3 protein, CDR3 DNA. The D gene is left open where the match is weak. Clone size is not always given. Where it is, it says once, few, many or a class for expanded clones.

D: -
V: TRBV6-1
J: TRBJ1-1
size: many
CDR3: CASSVRPGADTEAFF
DNA: TGTGCCAGCAGTGTTCGTCCGGGGGCTGACACTGAAGCTTTCTTT

D: TRBD2
V: TRBV19
J: TRBJ2-7
size: few
CDR3: CASSIAGGGLAGAGEQYF
DNA: TGTGCCAGTAGTATAGCTGGAGGGGGGCTAGCGGGAGCTGGCGAGCAGTACTTC

D: -
V: TRBV19
J: TRBJ1-1
size: many
CDR3: CASSISIGTEAFF
DNA: TGTGCCAGTAGTATTAGTATCGGCACTGAAGCTTTCTTT

D: TRBD2
V: TRBV6-5
J: TRBJ2-7
size: -
CDR3: CASSYSRGGSSYEQYF
DNA: TGTGCCAGCAGTTACTCGAGAGGCGGGAGCTCCTACGAGCAGTACTTC

D: -
V: TRBV7-9
J: TRBJ1-5
size: few
CDR3: CASSLGDFRSVEPQHF
DNA: TGTGCCAGCAGCTTAGGAGACTTCAGGTCCGTGGAGCCCCAGCATTTT

D: TRBD1
V: TRBV19
J: TRBJ2-1
size: -
CDR3: CASSINRGLGNEQFF
DNA: TGTGCCAGTAGTATTAACAGGGGGCTTGGCAATGAGCAGTTCTTC

D: -
V: TRBV27
J: TRBJ2-7
size: few
CDR3: CASSLSSGTYEQYF
DNA: TGTGCCAGCAGTTTATCGTCGGGCACCTACGAGCAGTACTTC

D: -
V: TRBV20-1
J: TRBJ1-1
size: -
CDR3: CSAVGLGTVNTEAFF
DNA: TGCAGTGCTGTTGGGCTGGGGACGGTGAACACTGAAGCTTTCTTT

D: -
V: TRBV10-3
J: TRBJ2-2
size: many
CDR3: CAIKGDNTGELFF
DNA: TGTGCCATCAAGGGTGACAACACCGGGGAGCTGTTTTTT

D: TRBD2
V: TRBV6-2/TRBV6-3
J: TRBJ2-7
size: few
CDR3: CASSFPWSSGSYEQYF
DNA: TGTGCCAGCAGTTTCCCATGGTCTAGCGGGAGCTACGAGCAGTACTTC

D: -
V: TRBV15
J: TRBJ2-2
size: -
CDR3: CATSIETGELFF
DNA: TGTGCCACCAGCATAGAGACCGGGGAGCTGTTTTTT

D: -
V: TRBV30
J: TRBJ2-2
size: -
CDR3: CAWSRVVGELFF
DNA: TGTGCCTGGAGTAGGGTAGTCGGGGAGCTGTTTTTT

D: -
V: TRBV28
J: TRBJ1-6
size: many
CDR3: CASSLSRGGFYNSPLHF
DNA: TGTGCCAGCAGTTTAAGTCGGGGAGGCTTCTATAATTCACCCCTCCACTTT

D: -
V: TRBV6-2/TRBV6-3
J: TRBJ1-3
size: many
CDR3: CASSYSGSSGNTIYF
DNA: TGTGCCAGCAGTTACTCGGGCAGCTCTGGAAACACCATATATTTT

D: TRBD2
V: TRBV20-1
J: TRBJ2-7
size: few
CDR3: CSARTGGYEQYF
DNA: TGCAGTGCTAGGACGGGAGGGTACGAGCAGTACTTC

D: TRBD1
V: TRBV7-6
J: TRBJ2-6
size: many
CDR3: CASSLGTGVSSSGANVLTF
DNA: TGTGCCAGCAGCTTAGGGACAGGGGTCTCAAGCTCTGGGGCCAACGTCCTGACTTTC

D: TRBD1
V: TRBV27
J: TRBJ1-6
size: many
CDR3: CASSIWTGTTRNSPLHF
DNA: TGTGCCAGCAGTATTTGGACAGGGACGACTCGTAATTCACCCCTCCACTTT

D: TRBD2
V: TRBV28
J: TRBJ2-7
size: -
CDR3: CASSSPEIAGGAYEQYF
DNA: TGTGCCAGCAGTTCGCCTGAAATAGCGGGAGGCGCCTACGAGCAGTACTTC

D: -
V: TRBV7-2
J: TRBJ2-7
size: -
CDR3: CASAGMGSYEQYF
DNA: TGTGCCAGCGCCGGAATGGGGTCCTACGAGCAGTACTTC

D: -
V: TRBV4-1
J: TRBJ1-5
size: -
CDR3: CASSQDPGRAGNQPQHF
DNA: TGCGCCAGCAGCCAAGATCCAGGGAGGGCAGGGAATCAGCCCCAGCATTTT

D: -
V: TRBV5-1
J: TRBJ2-7
size: -
CDR3: CASSLGREFRNEQYF
DNA: TGCGCCAGCAGCTTGGGTCGGGAGTTTAGGAACGAGCAGTACTTC

D: TRBD1
V: TRBV7-2
J: TRBJ2-7
size: few
CDR3: CASSARDRGFYEQYF
DNA: TGTGCCAGCAGCGCCCGGGACAGGGGGTTCTACGAGCAGTACTTC

D: TRBD2
V: TRBV6-1
J: TRBJ2-3
size: few
CDR3: CASSAPLTSGPSTDTQYF
DNA: TGTGCCAGCAGTGCTCCTCTGACTAGCGGGCCCAGCACAGATACGCAGTATTTT

D: -
V: TRBV6-1
J: TRBJ2-4
size: -
CDR3: CASSRYFGEPKNIQYF
DNA: TGTGCCAGCAGCCGCTATTTTGGAGAACCCAAAAACATTCAGTACTTC

D: -
V: TRBV19
J: TRBJ2-6
size: few
CDR3: CASSITAAGANVLTF
DNA: TGTGCCAGTAGCATTACAGCCGCCGGGGCCAACGTCCTGACTTTC

D: TRBD1
V: TRBV7-3
J: TRBJ2-7
size: many
CDR3: CASSSMTGLKQYF
DNA: TGTGCCAGCAGCTCAATGACAGGGCTGAAGCAGTACTTC

D: -
V: TRBV4-1
J: TRBJ1-2
size: -
CDR3: CASSQLTLTGGVDYGYTF
DNA: TGCGCCAGCAGCCAACTCACTTTGACAGGAGGCGTGGACTATGGCTACACCTTC

D: -
V: TRBV28
J: TRBJ1-2
size: -
CDR3: CASRITGGGGYTF
DNA: TGTGCCAGCAGAATTACAGGCGGAGGTGGCTACACCTTC

D: -
V: TRBV28
J: TRBJ2-7
size: few
CDR3: CASSGRAKGVGEQYF
DNA: TGTGCCAGCAGTGGTCGGGCAAAGGGAGTGGGCGAGCAGTACTTC

D: TRBD2
V: TRBV20-1
J: TRBJ2-5
size: many
CDR3: CSISKTSGREVAQYF
DNA: TGCAGCATATCGAAGACTAGCGGGAGGGAAGTTGCCCAGTACTTC

D: TRBD1
V: TRBV28
J: TRBJ1-3
size: many
CDR3: CASSTPQGRDNTIYF
DNA: TGTGCCAGCAGCACGCCACAGGGGCGCGACAACACCATATATTTT

D: TRBD1
V: TRBV6-1
J: TRBJ2-7
size: -
CDR3: CASTTQTGNERYF
DNA: TGTGCCAGCACTACCCAGACAGGGAACGAGCGGTACTTC

D: -
V: TRBV6-5
J: TRBJ1-4
size: many
CDR3: CASSSGEQNEKLFF
DNA: TGTGCCAGCAGTTCGGGGGAGCAAAATGAAAAACTGTTTTTT